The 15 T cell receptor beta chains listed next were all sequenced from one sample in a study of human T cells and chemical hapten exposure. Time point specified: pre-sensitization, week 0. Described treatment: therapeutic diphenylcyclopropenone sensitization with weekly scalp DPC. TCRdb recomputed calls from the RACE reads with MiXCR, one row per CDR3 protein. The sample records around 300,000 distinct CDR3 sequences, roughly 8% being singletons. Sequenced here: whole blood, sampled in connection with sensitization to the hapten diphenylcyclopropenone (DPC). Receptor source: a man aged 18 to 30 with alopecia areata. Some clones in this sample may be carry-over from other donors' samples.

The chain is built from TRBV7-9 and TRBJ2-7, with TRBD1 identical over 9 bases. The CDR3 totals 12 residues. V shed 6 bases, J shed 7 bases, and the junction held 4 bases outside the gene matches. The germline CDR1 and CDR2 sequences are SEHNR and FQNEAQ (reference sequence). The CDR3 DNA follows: TGTGCCAGCAGGCCCGGGACAGGGGAGCAGTACGTC. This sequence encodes CASRPGTGEQYV.

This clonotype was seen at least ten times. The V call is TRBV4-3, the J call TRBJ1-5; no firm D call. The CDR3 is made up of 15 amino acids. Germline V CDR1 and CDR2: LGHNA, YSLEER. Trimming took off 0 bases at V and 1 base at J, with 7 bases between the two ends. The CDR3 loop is CASSQDRMSNQPQHF. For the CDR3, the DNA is TGCGCCAGCAGCCAAGATCGAATGAGCAATCAGCCCCAGCATTTT.

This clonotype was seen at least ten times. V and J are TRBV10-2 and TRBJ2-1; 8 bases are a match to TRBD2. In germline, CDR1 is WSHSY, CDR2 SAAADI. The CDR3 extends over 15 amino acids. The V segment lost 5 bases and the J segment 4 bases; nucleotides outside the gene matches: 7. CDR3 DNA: TGCGCCAGCAGTCGGACCGGGGGGGCTTACAATGAGCAGTTCTTC. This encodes CASSRTGGAYNEQFF.

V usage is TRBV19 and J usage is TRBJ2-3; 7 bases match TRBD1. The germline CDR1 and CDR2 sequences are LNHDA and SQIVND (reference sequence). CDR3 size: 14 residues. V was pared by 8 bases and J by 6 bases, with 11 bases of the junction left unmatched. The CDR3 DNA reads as TGTGCCAGTTCTCCTGGGACAGCGCCGGATACGCAGTATTTT. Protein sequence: CASSPGTAPDTQYF.

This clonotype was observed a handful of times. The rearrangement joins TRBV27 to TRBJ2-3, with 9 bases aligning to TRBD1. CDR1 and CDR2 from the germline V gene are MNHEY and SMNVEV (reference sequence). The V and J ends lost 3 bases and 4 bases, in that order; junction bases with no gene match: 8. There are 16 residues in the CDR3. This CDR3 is CASSFFRTGVADTQYF. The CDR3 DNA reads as TGTGCCAGCAGTTTTTTCAGGACAGGGGTTGCAGATACGCAGTATTTT.

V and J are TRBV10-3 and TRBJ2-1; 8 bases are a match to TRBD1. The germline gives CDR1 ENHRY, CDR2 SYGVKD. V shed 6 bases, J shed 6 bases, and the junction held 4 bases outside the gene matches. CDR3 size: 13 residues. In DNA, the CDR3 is TGTGCCATCAGCGTGGACAGGGCCAATGAGCAGTTCTTC. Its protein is CAISVDRANEQFF.

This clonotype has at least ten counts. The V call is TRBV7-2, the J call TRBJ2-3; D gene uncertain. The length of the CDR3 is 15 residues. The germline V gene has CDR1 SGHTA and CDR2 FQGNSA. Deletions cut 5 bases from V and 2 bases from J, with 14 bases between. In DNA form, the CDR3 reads TGTGCCAGCAGCCCCGAATATTTGTCCACAGATACGCAGTATTTT. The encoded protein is CASSPEYLSTDTQYF. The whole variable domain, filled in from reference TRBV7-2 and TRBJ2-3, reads GAGVSQSPSNKVTEKGKDVELRCDPISGHTALYWYRQSLGQGLEFLIYFQGNSAPDKSGLPSDRFSAERTGGSVSTLTIQRTQQEDSAVYLCASSPEYLSTDTQYFGPGTRLTVL.

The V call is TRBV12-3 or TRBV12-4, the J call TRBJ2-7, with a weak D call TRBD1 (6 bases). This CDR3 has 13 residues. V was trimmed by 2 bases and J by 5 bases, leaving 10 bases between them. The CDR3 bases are TGTGCCAGCAGTTTAACAGGGACCCACGAGCAGTACTTC. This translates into CASSLTGTHEQYF.

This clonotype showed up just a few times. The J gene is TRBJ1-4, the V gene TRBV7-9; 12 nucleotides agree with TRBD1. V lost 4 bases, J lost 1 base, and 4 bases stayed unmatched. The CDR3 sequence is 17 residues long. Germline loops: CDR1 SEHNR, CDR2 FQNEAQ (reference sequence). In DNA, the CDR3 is TGTGCCAGCAGCTCCGGGACAGGGGGCAGAACTAATGAAAAACTGTTTTTT. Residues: CASSSGTGGRTNEKLFF.

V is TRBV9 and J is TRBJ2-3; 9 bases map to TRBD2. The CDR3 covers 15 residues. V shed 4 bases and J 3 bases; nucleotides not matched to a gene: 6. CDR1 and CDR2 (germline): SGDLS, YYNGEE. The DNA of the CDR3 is TGTGCCAGCAGCTCTATGGCGGGGGGGACAGATACGCAGTATTTT. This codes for CASSSMAGGTDTQYF.

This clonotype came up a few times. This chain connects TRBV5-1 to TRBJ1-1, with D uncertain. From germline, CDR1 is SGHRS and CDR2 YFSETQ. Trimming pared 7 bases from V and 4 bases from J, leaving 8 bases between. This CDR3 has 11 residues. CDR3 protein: CASSAATEAFF. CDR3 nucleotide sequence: TGCGCCAGCTCGGCGGCCACTGAAGCTTTCTTT. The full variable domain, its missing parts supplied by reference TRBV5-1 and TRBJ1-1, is KAGVTQTPRYLIKTRGQQVTLSCSPISGHRSVSWYQQTPGQGLQFLFEYFSETQRNKGNFPGRFSGRQFSNSRSEMNVSTLELGDSALYLCASSAATEAFFGQGTRLTVV.

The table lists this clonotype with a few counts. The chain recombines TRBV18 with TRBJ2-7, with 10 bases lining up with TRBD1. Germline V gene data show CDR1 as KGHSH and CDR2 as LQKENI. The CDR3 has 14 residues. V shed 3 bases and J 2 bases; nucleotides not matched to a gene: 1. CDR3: CASSPGTGAYEQYV. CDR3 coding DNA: TGTGCCAGCTCACCCGGGACAGGGGCCTACGAGCAGTACGTC.

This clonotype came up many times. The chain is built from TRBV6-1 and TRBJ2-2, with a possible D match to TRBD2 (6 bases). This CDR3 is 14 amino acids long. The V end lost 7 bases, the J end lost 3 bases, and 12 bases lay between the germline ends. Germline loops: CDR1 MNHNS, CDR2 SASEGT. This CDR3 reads CASMEGADTGELFF. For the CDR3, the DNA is TGTGCCAGCATGGAGGGAGCCGACACCGGGGAGCTGTTTTTT.

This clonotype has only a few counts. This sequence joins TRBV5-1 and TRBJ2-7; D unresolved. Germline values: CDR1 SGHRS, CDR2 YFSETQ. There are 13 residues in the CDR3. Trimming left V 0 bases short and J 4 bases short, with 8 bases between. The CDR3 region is CASSLGLHYEQYF. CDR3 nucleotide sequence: TGCGCCAGCAGCTTGGGTCTCCATTACGAGCAGTACTTC. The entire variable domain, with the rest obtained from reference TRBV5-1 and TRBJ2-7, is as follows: KAGVTQTPRYLIKTRGQQVTLSCSPISGHRSVSWYQQTPGQGLQFLFEYFSETQRNKGNFPGRFSGRQFSNSRSEMNVSTLELGDSALYLCASSLGLHYEQYFGPGTRLTVT.

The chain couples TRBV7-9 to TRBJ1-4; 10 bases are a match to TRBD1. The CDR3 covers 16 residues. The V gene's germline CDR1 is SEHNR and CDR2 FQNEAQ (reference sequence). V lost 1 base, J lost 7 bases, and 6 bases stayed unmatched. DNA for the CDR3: TGTGCCAGCAGCTTAGGGACAGGGGGAAGGACTGAAAAACTGTTTTTT. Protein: CASSLGTGGRTEKLFF.